These 15 T cell receptor beta chains originate from one sample sequenced in a study of blood T cells in healthy people across ages. With a J-beta primer mix and a sample-barcoded 5' primer, a second PCR ran 7 to 11 cycles. TCRdb recomputed calls from the 5' RACE reads with MiXCR, one row per CDR3 protein. Among 1.5 million or so distinct CDR3 sequences, 35% to 45% were seen once, and the ten largest hold over 3.5%. Sequences were obtained from blood. The receptors here all came from a woman aged 18-29 years in good health.

This clonotype was observed a few times. V gene TRBV6-5 combines with J gene TRBJ1-2; 8 nucleotides line up with TRBD1. CDR3 length: 16 amino acids. Per germline, CDR1 MNHEY and CDR2 SVGAGI. J lost 1 base, V lost 6 bases, and 10 bases had no gene match. CDR3 region: CASRRTGTIYNYGYTF. The DNA of the CDR3 is TGTGCCAGCAGGCGGACAGGGACCATTTATAACTATGGCTACACCTTC.

In its sample, this clonotype was seen a few times. This chain connects TRBV29-1 to TRBJ1-2; 7 positions agree with TRBD1. The CDR3 is 13 amino acids. Germline assignment: CDR1 SQVTM and CDR2 ANQGSEA. V shed 4 bases, J shed 4 bases, and the junction held 6 bases outside the gene matches. The CDR3 spells CSVVEGAAYGYTF. The CDR3 DNA is TGCAGCGTTGTAGAGGGGGCTGCCTATGGCTACACCTTC.

This clonotype has a count of ten or more. This CDR3 reads CASSQIPGTYEQYF. The CDR3 DNA follows: TGTGCCAGCAGCCAAATTCCTGGGACCTACGAGCAGTACTTC. The genes are TRBV3-1 and TRBJ2-7; D is unresolved. Germline CDR1 is LGHDT and CDR2 is YNNKEL (reference sequence). V lost 2 bases and J 2 bases, leaving 10 bases between the germline ends. The CDR3 extends over 14 amino acids.

V and J are TRBV6-6 and TRBJ2-7; 10 bases are a match to TRBD1. This CDR3 has 13 amino acids. Trimming at V came to 5 bases and at J to 5 bases, leaving 3 bases not matched to a gene. Germline CDR1 and CDR2: MNHNY and SVGAGI (reference sequence). The DNA for the CDR3 is TGTGCCAGCAGTCCCGACAGGGGGCACGAGCAGTACTTC. This translates into CASSPDRGHEQYF.

This clonotype occurred a few times. The chain is built from TRBV19 and TRBJ2-6; 8 bases align to TRBD1. CDR1 LNHDA and CDR2 SQIVND come from the germline V gene (reference sequence). The CDR3 is 17 residues long. The V segment lost 3 bases and the J segment 4 bases; nucleotides outside the gene matches: 8. CDR3 bases: TGTGCCAGTAGTATTCAGGGCAGGGGGCTCGGGGCCAACGTCCTGACTTTC. Protein sequence: CASSIQGRGLGANVLTF.

The chain recombines TRBV3-1 with TRBJ2-7; 7 bases agree with TRBD1. With 0 bases clipped from V and 3 bases from J, the junction kept 5 bases outside the gene matches. Looked up from germline, CDR1 is LGHDT and CDR2 is YNNKEL (reference sequence). The CDR3 consists of 15 residues. Here the CDR3 reads CASSQEPRQGYEQYF. The CDR3 bases are TGTGCCAGCAGCCAAGAGCCGAGACAGGGCTACGAGCAGTACTTC.

In its sample, this clonotype was seen once. The chain joins TRBV7-9 to TRBJ2-7, with D possibly TRBD1 on 6 matching bases. CDR1 is SEHNR, CDR2 FQNEAQ, per germline (reference sequence). This CDR3 is 14 amino acids long. V was clipped by 6 bases and J by 0 bases, with 12 bases between them. The CDR3 sequence: CASRKNRDSYEQYF. The CDR3 DNA reads as TGTGCCAGCAGGAAGAACAGGGACTCCTACGAGCAGTACTTC.

The chain carries TRBV16 and TRBJ2-3; no reliable D call. Germline CDR1 is KGHSY and CDR2 is FQNENV. Trimming cost V 5 bases and J 2 bases, with 14 bases left between them. The CDR3 loop spans 15 amino acids. The CDR3 loop is CASSDRRPSTDTQYF. The DNA of the CDR3 is TGTGCCAGCAGCGACCGTCGACCCTCCACAGATACGCAGTATTTT.

The rearrangement uses TRBV29-1 and TRBJ1-1, with D maybe TRBD1 (6 bases). Trimming left V 5 bases short and J 4 bases short, with 14 bases between. This CDR3 is built from 13 residues. The V gene's germline CDR1 is SQVTM and CDR2 ANQGSEA. CDR3 in DNA: TGCAGCGTTTCAGGGGCAGATTTCACTGAAGCTTTCTTT. Amino acid sequence: CSVSGADFTEAFF. Full variable domain (rest looked up from reference TRBV29-1 and TRBJ1-1): SAVISQKPSRDICQRGTSLTIQCQVDSQVTMMFWYRQQPGQSLTLIATANQGSEATYESGFVIDKFPISRPNLTFSTLTVSNMSPEDSSIYLCSVSGADFTEAFFGQGTRLTVV.

The chain links TRBV27 to TRBJ2-5; 14 nucleotides agree with TRBD2. The CDR3 has 16 residues. Germline V gene data show CDR1 as MNHEY and CDR2 as SMNVEV (reference sequence). V shed 7 bases and J 11 bases; nucleotides not matched to a gene: 15. DNA of the CDR3: TGTGCCAGCACCAACCTGGGACTAGCGGGAGATCGGGAGCAGTACTTC. The encoded protein is CASTNLGLAGDREQYF.

This chain joins TRBV29-1 and TRBJ1-5, with D possibly being TRBD1 (6 bases). Germline lookup yields CDR1 SQVTM and CDR2 ANQGSEA. The length of the CDR3 is 13 residues. V dropped 7 bases and J dropped 6 bases, with 16 bases sitting between them. CDR3 in DNA: TGCAGCGCTCAGGCAGGGGATGGTCAGCCCCAGCATTTT. This codes for CSAQAGDGQPQHF.

This clonotype was seen ten or more times. This rearrangement joins TRBV3-1 to TRBJ2-1; 10 bases fit TRBD2. The CDR3 runs to 15 residues. J gave up 4 bases and V 4 bases, and 4 bases lay outside the gene matches. Looked up from germline, CDR1 is LGHDT and CDR2 is YNNKEL (reference sequence). The chain's CDR3 is CASSLGTSVYNEQFF. CDR3 bases: TGTGCCAGCAGCCTGGGGACTAGCGTTTACAATGAGCAGTTCTTC.

This clonotype was found a few times. The chain links TRBV7-2 to TRBJ2-1, with TRBD2 matching 15 bases. Unmatched junction bases numbered 8, after V lost 4 bases and J lost 13 bases. Germline assignment: CDR1 SGHTA and CDR2 FQGNSA. This CDR3 has 15 residues. The DNA of the CDR3 is TGTGCCAGCAGCTACGGACTAGCGGGGGGGCCTCCCCAGTTCTTC. This encodes CASSYGLAGGPPQFF.

The table lists this clonotype with a few counts. The chain employs TRBV20-1 and TRBJ2-7; TRBD2 is a possible D gene (6 bases). The CDR3 extends over 15 amino acids. The germline CDR1 and CDR2 sequences are DFQATT and SNEGSKA (reference sequence). V lost 3 bases and J 2 bases, leaving 17 bases between the germline ends. The CDR3 DNA reads TGCAGTGCTAGCCTATCGGGACTGCTGACCTACGAGCAGTACTTC. This encodes CSASLSGLLTYEQYF.

This chain uses TRBV28 with TRBJ2-6; D might be TRBD2 (6 bases). The germline CDR1 and CDR2 sequences are MDHEN and SYDVKM. The CDR3 spans 15 residues. Trimming cost V 8 bases and J 0 bases, with 11 bases left between them. The CDR3 nucleotides are TGTGCCAGCTCCAACGGGGGCTCTGGGGCCAACGTCCTGACTTTC. Translated: CASSNGGSGANVLTF.